The clone carrying this T cell receptor (beta chain) has only a few counts. This entry comes from a study of T-cell reconstitution after alpha-beta-depleted transplantation in children. Unique molecular identifiers featured in how the TCRbeta library was prepared. TCRdb reprocessed the PCR reads via MiXCR and lists one record per CDR3 protein. The sample contains hundreds of thousands of distinct CDR3 sequences, approximately 12% of which appear only once. The source was PBMCs, collected from the stem cell graft. The sequence was collected from a human donor who donated a stem cell graft to a child with Fanconi anemia.

CDR3 loop: CASSRTGGYDTGELFF. The CDR3 DNA sequence: TGTGCCAGCAGTCGGACAGGGGGCTATGACACCGGGGAGCTGTTTTTT. The chain recombines TRBV6-1 with TRBJ2-2; 11 nucleotides line up with TRBD1. Trimming removed 5 bases from V and 3 bases from J; junction bases left unmatched: 5. The CDR3 extends over 16 amino acids. Germline V gene lookup returns CDR1 MNHNS and CDR2 SASEGT.